This T cell receptor (beta chain) was sequenced in a study of blood T cell repertoires in COVID-19. About the research overall: Material from acute and convalescent COVID-19 was sourced from the United States, Italy and Spain. Sources were T cells, B-cell-depleted T cells, or PBMCs; the material itself was cDNA or gDNA.

In the original analysis: Reference gene primer amplification yielded estimated nucleated cell counts. Repertoires were generated with immunoSEQ multiplex PCR, while TCRdb's copy carries only in-frame clones and drops some. Clone size and the V and J calls come from that table; the DNA yielded D and trimming. Among more than 70,000 clones listed, approximately 85% were seen once. V was cut by 2 bases and J by 0 bases, with 11 bases left in between. Germline loops: CDR1 SGHDT, CDR2 YYEEEE. The CDR3 runs 16 residues. The chain recombines TRBV5-6 with TRBJ2-2; no definite D call. The clonotype originates from a human donor in a cohort sampled during active COVID-19. The sequenced sample consisted of peripheral blood. The CDR3 nucleotides read TGTGCCAGCAGCTTCGGCAGCGACTCGAACACCGGGGAGCTGTTTTTT. Translation gives CASSFGSDSNTGELFF. The variable domain in full, completed from reference TRBV5-6 and TRBJ2-2, reads DAGVTQSPTHLIKTRGQQVTLRCSPKSGHDTVSWYQQALGQGPQFIFQYYEEEERQRGNFPDRFSGHQFPNYSSELNVNALLLGDSALYLCASSFGSDSNTGELFFGEGSRLTVL.